This is a list of T cell receptor beta chains from one sample in a study of graft-versus-host responses after intestinal transplantation. Only in-frame clones appear in the TCRdb table, and some are missing; sequencing was by immunoSEQ multiplex PCR. Among some 100,000 clones, 75% to 95% were seen once, and the ten largest hold 5% to 6.5%. No antigen has been assigned to these receptors. This material consisted of unstimulated CD8+ T cells sorted from spleen or lymph node cells, taken before intestinal transplant. These receptors all come from a human donor who received an intestinal transplant. Each CDR3 is given with its conserved first and last residue. The D gene is left open where the match is weak. For some rows the clone size is stated as once, few or many, or as a class when expanded; others skip it.

cdr3_aa cdr3_nt j_call clone_size v_call d_call
CASSLEVAGAFGEQFF TGTGCCAGCAGCTTAGAGGTAGCGGGAGCGTTCGGTGAGCAGTTCTTC TRBJ2-1 . TRBV11-2 TRBD2
CASSLNQNQGQYF TGTGCCAGCAGCTTAAATCAAAACCAAGGGCAGTACTTC TRBJ2-7 . TRBV7-9 .
CASRSVDDGTYGYTF TGTGCCAGTAGGAGCGTCGACGATGGGACGTATGGCTACACCTTC TRBJ1-2 . TRBV19 .
CASSLGDNEQFF TGTGCCAGCAGCTTAGGAGACAATGAGCAGTTCTTC TRBJ2-1 once TRBV7-2 .
CASSEGLAGNEQFF TGTGCCAGCAGTGAGGGACTAGCGGGCAATGAGCAGTTCTTC TRBJ2-1 once TRBV6-4 TRBD2
CASSPRTSAYNEQFF TGTGCCAGCAGCCCACGGACTAGCGCTTACAATGAGCAGTTCTTC TRBJ2-1 . TRBV4-2 TRBD2
CASSLKTGVPGLAGDEDEQFF TGTGCCAGCAGCTTAAAAACGGGAGTCCCGGGACTAGCGGGAGATGAAGATGAGCAGTTCTTC TRBJ2-1 . TRBV7-3 TRBD2
CASSGAGTEAFF TGTGCCAGCAGCGGGGCGGGCACTGAAGCTTTCTTT TRBJ1-1 . TRBV5-6 .
CASSFHGPQVTYEQYF TGTGCCAGCAGTTTCCATGGTCCTCAGGTCACCTACGAGCAGTACTTC TRBJ2-7 . TRBV28 .
CASSIDRWDRGRTDTQYF TGTGCCAGTAGTATAGATCGGTGGGACAGGGGGCGCACAGATACGCAGTATTTT TRBJ2-3 . TRBV19 TRBD1
CATYQYEQYF TGTGCCACCTACCAGTACGAGCAGTACTTC TRBJ2-7 few TRBV28 .
CASSQGQRAEAFF TGCGCCAGCAGCCAAGGGCAAAGGGCCGAAGCTTTCTTT TRBJ1-1 . TRBV4-1 .
CATTRDRENEQFF TGTGCCACCACCAGGGACAGGGAGAATGAGCAGTTCTTC TRBJ2-1 . TRBV15 TRBD1
CASNRGPPSYNEQFF TGTGCCAGCAACAGAGGGCCTCCTTCCTACAATGAGCAGTTCTTC TRBJ2-1 . TRBV6-6 .
CASSSRSAAHQPQHF TGTGCCAGCAGTTCCCGGTCGGCGGCTCATCAGCCCCAGCATTTT TRBJ1-5 . TRBV6-1 .
CASSLGSYEQYF TGTGCCAGCAGCTTGGGGTCCTACGAGCAGTACTTC TRBJ2-7 . TRBV7-9 .
CASSYSTHSGYGYTF TGTGCCAGCAGTTACTCGACCCACTCCGGCTATGGCTACACCTTC TRBJ1-2 . TRBV6-5 .